The 21 T cell receptor beta chains below all came from one sample that was sequenced in a study of post-analysis software for immune sequencing data. Sequencing libraries made from TCR beta cDNA carried unique molecular identifiers. TCRdb processed the PCR reads anew with MiXCR; each CDR3 protein has one entry. The table records about 560,000 distinct CDR3 sequences, 44% of them present only once. Study-level points and caveats: Patients used roughly five TRBV segments, including TRBV5-6, TRBV5-1 and TRBV20-1, more often than controls.

These TCRs' antigens remain unknown. The sequenced material came from blood. The receptor set was obtained from a girl aged 10 to 17 with multiple sclerosis.

The J gene is TRBJ2-3, the V gene TRBV7-8; TRBD2 agrees at 14 bases. V trimming: 5 bases; J trimming: 4 bases; junction bases outside the gene matches: 8. From germline, CDR1 is SGHVS and CDR2 FQNEAQ. The CDR3 sequence is 17 residues long. For the CDR3, the DNA is TGTGCCAGCAGCCCCGGGACTAGCGGGAGATGGTCAGATACGCAGTATTTT. Translation: CASSPGTSGRWSDTQYF.

The chain is built from TRBV27 and TRBJ1-2; possible D gene TRBD1, 6 bases. Deletions cut 0 bases from V and 5 bases from J, with 16 bases between. This CDR3 region has 16 residues. Germline lookup yields CDR1 MNHEY and CDR2 SMNVEV (reference sequence). DNA for the CDR3: TGTGCCAGCAGTTTATCATGGGGGCCGGCGGGTTATGGCTACACCTTC. As protein: CASSLSWGPAGYGYTF.

This clonotype occurred a few times. The chain employs TRBV9 and TRBJ2-5; tentative D call: TRBD2 (5 bases). The CDR3 has 14 residues. Germline CDR1 reads SGDLS; CDR2 reads YYNGEE. V gave up 2 bases and J gave up 5 bases, with 13 bases separating them. The CDR3 spells CASSVNWGAETQYF. The CDR3 DNA reads TGTGCCAGCAGCGTGAACTGGGGAGCGGAGACCCAGTACTTC. Full variable domain (rest looked up from reference TRBV9 and TRBJ2-5): DSGVTQTPKHLITATGQRVTLRCSPRSGDLSVYWYQQSLDQGLQFLIQYYNGEERAKGNILERFSAQQFPDLHSELNLSSLELGDSALYFCASSVNWGAETQYFGPGTRLLVL.

This chain joins TRBV5-6 and TRBJ2-3; D is perhaps TRBD2 (6 bases). Germline values: CDR1 SGHDT, CDR2 YYEEEE. V gave up 2 bases and J gave up 5 bases, with 15 bases separating them. The CDR3 loop spans 15 amino acids. The CDR3 protein is CASSFGQGLLDTQYF. CDR3 nucleotide sequence: TGTGCCAGCAGCTTCGGGCAGGGACTGTTAGATACGCAGTATTTT.

This rearrangement joins TRBV29-1 to TRBJ2-5, with D perhaps TRBD1 or TRBD2 (6 bases each). The closer fit of TRBJ2-7 to the DNA end suggests the J call may be wrong. This CDR3 contains 13 residues. The germline gives CDR1 SQVTM, CDR2 ANQGSEA. DNA for the CDR3: TGCAGCGTTGTTAGGAGGGGGGCCTACGAGCAGTACTTC. This sequence encodes CSVVRRGAYEQYF.

V gene TRBV5-1 combines with J gene TRBJ2-1; D uncertain. The CDR3 loop spans 16 amino acids. CDR1 SGHRS and CDR2 YFSETQ come from the germline V gene. V gave up 0 bases and J gave up 0 bases, with 10 bases separating them. CDR3 nucleotides: TGCGCCAGCAGCTTGGCCCCAGCGAGCTCCTACAATGAGCAGTTCTTC. This sequence encodes CASSLAPASSYNEQFF.

This chain uses TRBV12-3 or TRBV12-4 with TRBJ2-1; 8 nucleotides match TRBD1. Trimming at V came to 5 bases and at J to 8 bases, leaving 14 bases not matched to a gene. This CDR3 is built from 16 residues. The CDR3 protein is CASSMTGAAVGDEQFF. The CDR3 DNA follows: TGTGCCAGCAGTATGACAGGGGCCGCCGTGGGGGATGAGCAGTTCTTC.

This clonotype occurred a few times. As DNA, the CDR3 is TGTGCCACCAGCCCCAGGGGCAAGGAGACCCAGTACTTC. Protein sequence: CATSPRGKETQYF. This chain links TRBV28 with TRBJ2-5; tentative D call: TRBD1 (6 bases). This CDR3 is 13 amino acids long. V gave up 10 bases and J gave up 5 bases, with 17 bases separating them. Germline CDR1 is MDHEN and CDR2 is SYDVKM. Complete variable domain (other parts from reference TRBV28 and TRBJ2-5): DVKVTQSSRYLVKRTGEKVFLECVQDMDHENMFWYRQDPGLGLRLIYFSYDVKMKEKGDIPEGYSVSREKKERFSLILESASTNQTSMYLCATSPRGKETQYFGPGTRLLVL.

The chain carries TRBV12-3 or TRBV12-4 and TRBJ2-5; tentatively, D is TRBD1 or TRBD2 (5 bases each). This CDR3 region has 13 residues. Trimming took off 3 bases at V and 11 bases at J, with 16 bases between the two ends. CDR3 bases: TGTGCCAGCAGTTTTGGGGGTAATGGGGAGCAGTACTTC. Residues: CASSFGGNGEQYF.

V and J are TRBV7-2 and TRBJ2-7; 8 nucleotides align to TRBD2. The length of the CDR3 is 15 residues. Germline V CDR1 and CDR2: SGHTA, FQGNSA. The junction had 9 bases not matched to a gene; V was cut back by 5 bases and J by 3 bases. CDR3: CASSPPRRGDYEQYF. DNA for the CDR3: TGTGCCAGCAGCCCCCCGCGGCGGGGGGACTACGAGCAGTACTTC.

This clonotype was found a few times. This chain uses TRBV6-4 with TRBJ2-3; D tentatively fits TRBD1 or TRBD2 (5 bases each). Germline values: CDR1 MRHNA, CDR2 SNTAGT. Trimming removed 3 bases at V and 2 bases at J, with 12 bases between. The CDR3 has 15 residues. The CDR3: CASSEGTLDTDTQYF. Written as DNA, the CDR3 is TGTGCCAGCAGTGAGGGGACCCTTGACACAGATACGCAGTATTTT.

About this clonotype itself: A junction boundary mismatches the germline segment, possibly from a read error. The rearrangement uses TRBV7-9 and TRBJ2-3; TRBD1 matches 9 bases. The germline CDR1 and CDR2 sequences are SEHNR and FQNEAQ (reference sequence). CDR3 length equals 16 residues. The CDR3 loop is CASSLVGQGLPDTQYF. CDR3 coding DNA: TGTGCCAGCAGCTTAGTAGGACAGGGGTTGCCAGATACACAGTATTTT. The full variable domain, rest sourced from reference TRBV7-9 and TRBJ2-3, is DTGVSQNPRHKITKRGQNVTFRCDPISEHNRLYWYRQTLGQGPEFLTYFQNEAQLEKSRLLSDRFSAERPKGSFSTLEIQRTEQGDSAMYLCASSLVGQGLPDTQYFGPGTRLTVL.

This clonotype showed up just a few times. The chain joins TRBV12-3 or TRBV12-4 to TRBJ2-7; D gene uncertain. The V end was cut by 4 bases, the J end by 0 bases, with 7 bases between. The CDR3 runs 13 residues. The CDR3 spells CASSYGNSYEQYF. The CDR3 nucleotides read TGTGCCAGCAGTTATGGCAACTCCTACGAGCAGTACTTC.

This clonotype has more than one count but fewer than ten. The chain couples TRBV5-1 to TRBJ1-5; D gene uncertain. CDR1 is SGHRS and CDR2 is YFSETQ in the germline V gene. The CDR3 loop spans 14 amino acids. V lost 4 bases and J 0 bases, leaving 8 bases between the germline ends. The CDR3 coding sequence is TGCGCCAGCAGCCCGGACGCTAGCAATCAGCCCCAGCATTTT. Translating it yields CASSPDASNQPQHF.

This clonotype turned up a few times. The V and J genes are TRBV25-1 and TRBJ2-5; the D call may be TRBD1 or TRBD2 (5 bases each). The CDR3 covers 13 residues. V dropped 5 bases and J dropped 5 bases, with 12 bases sitting between them. CDR1 MGHDK and CDR2 SYGVNS come from the germline V gene. The CDR3 sequence is CASSPLGDETQYF. The CDR3 region has the DNA TGTGCCAGCAGTCCCCTGGGGGACGAGACCCAGTACTTC.

This chain connects TRBV13 to TRBJ2-7; 7 bases are a match to TRBD1. The CDR3 has 14 amino acids. With V trimmed by 7 bases and J by 0 bases, 6 bases remained unmatched. Germline assignment: CDR1 PRHDT and CDR2 FYEKMQ (reference sequence). The CDR3 nucleotides read TGTGCCAGCACGCACGGGACAGACTCCTACGAGCAGTACTTC. Its protein product is CASTHGTDSYEQYF. The full variable domain, its missing parts supplied by reference TRBV13 and TRBJ2-7, is AAGVIQSPRHLIKEKRETATLKCYPIPRHDTVYWYQQGPGQDPQFLISFYEKMQSDKGSIPDRFSAQQFSDYHSELNMSSLELGDSALYFCASTHGTDSYEQYFGPGTRLTVT.

In its sample, this clonotype was seen a few times. The chain couples TRBV12-3 or TRBV12-4 to TRBJ2-1; TRBD1 is a possible D gene (6 bases). This CDR3 region has 16 residues. V lost 6 bases and J lost 4, with 19 bases in between. The CDR3 here is CASSPLVRGIYNEQFF. CDR3 coding DNA: TGTGCCAGCAGCCCCCTGGTGAGGGGGATATACAATGAGCAGTTCTTC.

This clonotype came up a few times. The gene calls are TRBV29-1 and TRBJ2-5; D remains unclear. The CDR3 loop spans 13 amino acids. Trimming pared 4 bases from V and 4 bases from J, leaving 13 bases between. The germline gives CDR1 SQVTM, CDR2 ANQGSEA. The CDR3: CSVAGGLLETQYF. Written as DNA, the CDR3 is TGCAGCGTTGCCGGCGGTCTCCTAGAGACCCAGTACTTC.

This clonotype was detected only a few times. The rearrangement uses TRBV5-1 and TRBJ2-1; 11 nucleotides line up with TRBD2. Trimming cost V 0 bases and J 10 bases; bases outside gene matches: 6. This CDR3 comprises 15 residues. Looked up from germline, CDR1 is SGHRS and CDR2 is YFSETQ. The CDR3 here is CASSLGASGGMEQFF. The CDR3 DNA sequence: TGCGCCAGCAGCTTGGGCGCTAGCGGGGGGATGGAGCAGTTCTTC.

This clonotype turned up a few times. The chain is built from TRBV29-1 and TRBJ2-7; maybe TRBD2 (6 bases). Germline CDR1 is SQVTM and CDR2 is ANQGSEA. This CDR3 contains 14 residues. Trimming stripped 7 bases from V and 4 bases from J, with 20 bases between. The CDR3 nucleotides read TGCAGCGGAGCTGACGTTAGCGGTAATTACGAGCAGTACTTC. Translated: CSGADVSGNYEQYF.

V is TRBV15 and J is TRBJ2-3; perhaps TRBD1 as D (5 bases). The germline V gene has CDR1 LNHNV and CDR2 YYDKDF (reference sequence). The CDR3 length is 17 residues. With 0 bases removed from V and 2 bases from J, the gap between germline ends came to 15 bases. The CDR3 bases are TGTGCCACCAGCAGAGATCCACAGGAACGATCCACAGATACGCAGTATTTT. It encodes CATSRDPQERSTDTQYF.